This record concerns one T cell receptor delta chain sequence. Mismatch with germline at one junction end may stem from a read error. Other DNA sequences in this specimen translate into the identical CDR3. The data derive from a study of gamma-delta T cells after stem cell transplantation. The CDR3 totals 15 residues. Germline V gene sequence: CDR1 GEAIGNYY, CDR2 EKD. TCRdb redid the clone calls on the RT-PCR reads with CATT. The sample records roughly 1,900 delta-chain clones, approximately 14% being singletons. Sequencing used gamma-delta T cells. The chain carries TRDV2 and TRDJ1, with 11 bases that match TRDD3. This TCR came from a human donor. It is not recorded whose cells these are; they may come from a transplant donor. Here the CDR3 reads CACDSLGDTPDKLIF. The CDR3, as DNA: TGTGCCTGTGACAGCCTGGGGGATACTCCCGATAAACTCATCTTC.